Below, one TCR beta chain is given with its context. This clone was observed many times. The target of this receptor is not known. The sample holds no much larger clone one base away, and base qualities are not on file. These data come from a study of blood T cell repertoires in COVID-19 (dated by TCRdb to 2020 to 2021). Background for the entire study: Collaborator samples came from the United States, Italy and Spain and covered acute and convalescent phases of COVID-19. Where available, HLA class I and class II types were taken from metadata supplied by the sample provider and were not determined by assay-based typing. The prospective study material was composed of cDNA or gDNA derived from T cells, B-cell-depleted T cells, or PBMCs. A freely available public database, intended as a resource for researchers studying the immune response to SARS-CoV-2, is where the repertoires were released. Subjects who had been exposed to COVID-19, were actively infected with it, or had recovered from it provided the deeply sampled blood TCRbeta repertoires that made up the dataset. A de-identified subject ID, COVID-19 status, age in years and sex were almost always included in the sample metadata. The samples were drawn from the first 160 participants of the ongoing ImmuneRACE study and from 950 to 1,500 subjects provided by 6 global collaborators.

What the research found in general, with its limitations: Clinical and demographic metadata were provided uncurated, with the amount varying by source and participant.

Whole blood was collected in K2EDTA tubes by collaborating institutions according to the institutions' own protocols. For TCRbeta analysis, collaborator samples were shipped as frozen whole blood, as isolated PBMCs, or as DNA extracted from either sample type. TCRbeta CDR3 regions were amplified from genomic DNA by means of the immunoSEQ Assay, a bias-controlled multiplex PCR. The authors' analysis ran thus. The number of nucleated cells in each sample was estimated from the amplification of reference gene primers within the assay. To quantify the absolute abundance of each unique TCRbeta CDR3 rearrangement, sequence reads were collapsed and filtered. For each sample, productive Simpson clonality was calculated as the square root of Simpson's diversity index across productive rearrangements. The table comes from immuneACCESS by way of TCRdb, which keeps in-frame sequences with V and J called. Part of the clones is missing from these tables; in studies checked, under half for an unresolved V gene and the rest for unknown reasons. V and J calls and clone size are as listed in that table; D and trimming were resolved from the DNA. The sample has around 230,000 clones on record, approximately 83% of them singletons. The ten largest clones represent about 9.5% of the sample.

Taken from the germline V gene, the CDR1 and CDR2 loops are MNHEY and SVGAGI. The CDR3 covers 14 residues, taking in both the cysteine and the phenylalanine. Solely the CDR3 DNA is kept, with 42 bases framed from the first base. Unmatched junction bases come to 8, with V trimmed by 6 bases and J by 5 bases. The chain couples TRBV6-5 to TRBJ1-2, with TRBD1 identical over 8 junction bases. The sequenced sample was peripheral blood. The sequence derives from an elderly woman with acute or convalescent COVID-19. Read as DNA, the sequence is TGTGCCAGCAGCCTGACAGGGGAAGGATATGGCTACACCTTC. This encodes CASSLTGEGYGYTF.